This is a list of T cell receptor beta chains from one sample in a study of Tregs in tolerant kidney transplant recipients. Sequencing was performed with immunoSEQ multiplex PCR; in TCRdb, only in-frame clones are kept and a portion is missing. The sample shows about 94,000 clones, more than 85% of them seen only once. The starting material was CD4+ T cells from blood, obtained before the transplant. These receptors originate from a human donor who received a combined kidney and bone marrow transplant. CDR3s include the opening cysteine and the closing phenylalanine or tryptophan. Each record gives: V gene, J gene, clone size, D gene, CDR3 DNA, CDR3 protein. A D gene is named only where the DNA matches it firmly. Rows give clone size only sometimes, using once, few, many, or a class for an expanded clone.

>TRBV5-4|TRBJ2-1|NA|TRBD2
TGTGCCAGCAGCTTGGATACTAGCGGGGCCTACAATGAGCAGTTCTTC
CASSLDTSGAYNEQFF
>TRBV5-4|TRBJ2-5|NA|NA
TGTGCCAGCAGCTTGGGACAGGTTCGGCAAGAGACCCAGTACTTC
CASSLGQVRQETQYF
>TRBV29-1|TRBJ2-1|once|NA
TGCAGCGCCGGGACGGGGGACAATGAGCAGTTCTTC
CSAGTGDNEQFF
>TRBV19|TRBJ2-1|NA|NA
TGTGCCAGTAGTACTCCGGCGGGGGCCAATGAGCAGTTCTTC
CASSTPAGANEQFF
>TRBV4-2|TRBJ1-1|NA|TRBD1
TGTGCCAGCAGCCCGGGACAGGGCGGGATGAACACTGAAGCTTTCTTT
CASSPGQGGMNTEAFF
>TRBV7-6|TRBJ2-5|NA|NA
TGTGCCAGCAGCTTGGCTCGTATACTAGGCCACCAAGAGACCCAGTACTTC
CASSLARILGHQETQYF
>TRBV7-3|TRBJ2-5|NA|NA
TGTGCCAGCAGCTTAGGGGCAACCCTAGAGACCCAGTACTTC
CASSLGATLETQYF
>TRBV20-1|TRBJ2-1|NA|NA
TGCAGTGCTCTCTCCTACAATGAGCAGTTCTTC
CSALSYNEQFF
>TRBV10-3|TRBJ2-6|NA|NA
TGTGCCACTCGGAGCTCTGGGGCCAACGTCCTGACTTTC
CATRSSGANVLTF
>TRBV10-3|TRBJ1-2|NA|TRBD1
TGTGCCATCAGCAGGGACAGGACTTACAACTATGGCTACACCTTC
CAISRDRTYNYGYTF
>TRBV7-6|TRBJ1-3|NA|NA
TGTGCCAGCAGCTTAGACATGAGGAACACCATATATTTT
CASSLDMRNTIYF
>TRBV14|TRBJ2-2|NA|NA
TGTGCCAGCAGCCAAACCCGCGCTACCGGGGAGCTGTTTTTT
CASSQTRATGELFF
>TRBV5-1|TRBJ2-3|NA|NA
TGCGCCAGCGGCACTAGCTCTGGCACAGATACGCAGTATTTT
CASGTSSGTDTQYF
>TRBV19|TRBJ2-3|NA|NA
TGTGCCAGTAGTATAACTCGTTCAGATACGCAGTATTTT
CASSITRSDTQYF
>TRBV2|TRBJ1-2|NA|NA
TGTGCCAGCAGTGCCGGGAGGCCCAACTATGGCTACACCTTC
CASSAGRPNYGYTF
>TRBV5-1|TRBJ1-5|NA|TRBD1
TGCGCCAGCAGCTTGGGGGGGACAGAAAATCAGCCCCAGCATTTT
CASSLGGTENQPQHF